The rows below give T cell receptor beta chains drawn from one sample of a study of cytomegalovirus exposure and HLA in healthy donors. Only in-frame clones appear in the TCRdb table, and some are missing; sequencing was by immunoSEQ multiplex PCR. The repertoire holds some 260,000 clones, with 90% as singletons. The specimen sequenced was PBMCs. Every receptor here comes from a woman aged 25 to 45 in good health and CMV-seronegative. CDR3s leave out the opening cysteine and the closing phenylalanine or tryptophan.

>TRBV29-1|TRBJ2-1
SGEEREGFYNEQF
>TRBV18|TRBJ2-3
ASSPTGIETDTQY
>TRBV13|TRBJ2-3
ASSSQQGAGDTQY
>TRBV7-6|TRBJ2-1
ASSLGSSYNEQF
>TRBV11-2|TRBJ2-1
ASSFDTYNEQF
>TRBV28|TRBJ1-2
ASKNRPVISDGYT
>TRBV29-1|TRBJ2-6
SVEDTTGTVDSGANVLT
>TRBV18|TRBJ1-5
ASSLTGTGGNQPQH
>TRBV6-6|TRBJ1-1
ASSYRSTEAF
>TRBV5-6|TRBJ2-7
ASSLTGFSYEQY
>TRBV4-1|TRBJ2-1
ASSQYTGGSEQF
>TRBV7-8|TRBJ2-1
ASSQRTVNSYNEQF
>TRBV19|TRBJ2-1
ATGTGGRNEQF
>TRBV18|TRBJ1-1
ASSPGRQPNTEAF
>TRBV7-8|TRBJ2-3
ASSLSSTDTQY
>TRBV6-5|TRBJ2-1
ASSYSSFGINEQF
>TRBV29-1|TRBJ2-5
SVVGQVFGETQY
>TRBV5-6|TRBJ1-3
ASSFGGNTIY
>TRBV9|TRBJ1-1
ASTDPARSTEAF
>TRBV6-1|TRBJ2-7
ASSAAFAEQY
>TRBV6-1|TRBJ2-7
ASSGGGLAQRAYEQY
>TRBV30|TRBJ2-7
AWSQGVSYEQY
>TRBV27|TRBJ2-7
ASSLSGRGPQDEQY
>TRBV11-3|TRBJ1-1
ASSLVKGMSGTEAF
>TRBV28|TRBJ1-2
ASSPDSWGYGYT